These 27 T cell receptor beta chains share one sample of origin, sequenced in a study of response to subunit inactivated influenza vaccine. Each CDR3 protein is one row after TCRdb ran MiXCR on the RT-PCR reads. The sample carries a few hundred thousand distinct CDR3 sequences, 22% recorded once. This sample comprised PBMCs from blood, obtained approximately 20 months after vaccination. The receptor source for this set is a man aged 50 to 75 who received an inactivated influenza vaccine.

The sample holds many counts of this clonotype. This chain links TRBV6-5 with TRBJ1-5; TRBD1 matches 10 bases. V shed 2 bases, J shed 1 base, and the junction held 11 bases outside the gene matches. Germline V CDR1 and CDR2: MNHEY, SVGAGI. The CDR3 has 19 residues. This CDR3 reads CASSYNRDRGWVSNQPQHF. The CDR3 DNA sequence: TGTGCCAGCAGTTACAATCGGGACAGGGGATGGGTAAGCAATCAGCCCCAGCATTTT.

The V gene is TRBV2, the J gene TRBJ2-3; the D gene is possibly TRBD2 (5 bases). Germline CDR1 is SNHLY and CDR2 is FYNNEI. V lost 2 bases and J lost 5, with 11 bases in between. CDR3 length: 14 amino acids. This chain's CDR3 is CASSEMVGGDTQYF. CDR3 coding DNA: TGTGCCAGCAGTGAAATGGTAGGAGGAGATACGCAGTATTTT.

The V gene is TRBV20-1, the J gene TRBJ1-2, with TRBD1 as a possible D gene (5 bases). Trimming left V 7 bases short and J 6 bases short, with 15 bases between. The germline gives CDR1 DFQATT, CDR2 SNEGSKA (reference sequence). The CDR3 consists of 12 residues. CDR3 amino acids: CSGGEDSDGYTF. The CDR3 DNA reads TGCAGTGGGGGGGAGGATTCCGATGGCTACACCTTC.

The J gene is TRBJ1-1, the V gene TRBV12-3 or TRBV12-4; possibly TRBD1 for D (6 bases). The CDR3 contains 16 residues. Trimming stripped 1 base from V and 1 base from J, with 13 bases between. The CDR3 protein is CASSLVAGVGNTEAFF. CDR3 bases: TGTGCCAGCAGTTTAGTGGCAGGGGTTGGGAACACTGAAGCTTTCTTT.

This clonotype was observed a handful of times. The V call is TRBV6-1, the J call TRBJ2-1; D is possibly TRBD2 (5 bases). V was pared by 4 bases and J by 5 bases, with 12 bases between. The CDR3 is made up of 14 amino acids. In germline, CDR1 is MNHNS, CDR2 SASEGT. CDR3 nucleotides: TGTGCCAGCAGTGTGGACTTGACCAACAATGAGCAGTTCTTC. Its translation: CASSVDLTNNEQFF.

This chain links TRBV6-5 with TRBJ2-1; D gene unclear. CDR1 and CDR2 from the germline V gene are MNHEY and SVGAGI. Trimming took off 1 base at V and 9 bases at J, with 10 bases between the two ends. The CDR3 has 13 amino acids. The CDR3 loop reads CASSYWGVGEQFF. Written as DNA, the CDR3 is TGTGCCAGCAGTTACTGGGGTGTCGGTGAGCAGTTCTTC.

This clonotype was seen repeatedly, ten times or more. The V gene is TRBV10-3, the J gene TRBJ1-2; D is perhaps TRBD1 (6 bases). This CDR3 contains 16 residues. Germline lookup yields CDR1 ENHRY and CDR2 SYGVKD. V was shortened by 2 bases and J by 4 bases, with 17 bases between the two germline ends. CDR3 nucleotide sequence: TGTGCCATCAGTGAGATGGGGGGGGCTCATGGCTATGGCTACACCTTC. Its translation: CAISEMGGAHGYGYTF.

The CDR3 coding sequence is TGTGCCAGCAGCGTTATTTCGGTGACGCGAACTAATGAAAAACTGTTTTTT. Encoded protein: CASSVISVTRTNEKLFF. The chain is built from TRBV7-9 and TRBJ1-4; D gene unclear. This CDR3 has 17 residues. Germline CDR1 reads SEHNR; CDR2 reads FQNEAQ (reference sequence). Trimming removed 5 bases from V and 1 base from J, with 17 bases in between.

This clonotype appeared once. The chain uses TRBV12-3 or TRBV12-4 and TRBJ2-7; D might be TRBD1 or TRBD2, each matching 5 bases. Trimming took 2 bases from V and 3 from J, leaving 11 bases between them. This CDR3 region has 14 residues. CDR3 loop: CASSLRGVDYEQYF. The CDR3 nucleotides read TGTGCCAGCAGTTTAAGAGGGGTCGACTACGAGCAGTACTTC.

This clonotype turned up a few times. CDR3 sequence (DNA): TGTGCCAGCAGTTCCCGGGACGGACATGTCGAGCAGTACTTC. As protein: CASSSRDGHVEQYF. This chain uses TRBV6-5 with TRBJ2-7; D possibly uses TRBD1 or TRBD2 (5 bases each). Germline V gene sequence: CDR1 MNHEY, CDR2 SVGAGI. CDR3 length: 14 residues. V was trimmed by 4 bases and J by 6 bases, leaving 16 bases between them.

The chain has TRBV29-1 and TRBJ2-1; 9 bases are shared with TRBD2. V lost 7 bases and J lost 9; bases outside the gene matches: 7. The CDR3 totals 12 residues. Looked up from germline, CDR1 is SQVTM and CDR2 is ANQGSEA. The CDR3 is CSAYSGRIEQFF. The CDR3 DNA reads as TGCAGCGCCTATAGCGGGAGAATTGAGCAGTTCTTC.

Ten or more counts support this clonotype. V gene TRBV12-3 or TRBV12-4 combines with J gene TRBJ1-4; D uncertain. This CDR3 is 12 amino acids long. V was clipped by 1 base and J by 7 bases, with 4 bases between them. This chain's CDR3 is CASSLGFEKLFF. In nucleotides, the CDR3 is TGTGCCAGCAGTTTAGGGTTTGAAAAACTGTTTTTT.

In this sample, this clonotype turned up many times. This chain links TRBV6-1 with TRBJ2-3; TRBD1 matches at 9 bases. Trimming at V came to 5 bases and at J to 3 bases, leaving 9 bases not matched to a gene. Germline V CDR1 and CDR2: MNHNS, SASEGT. The CDR3 contains 16 residues. CDR3 nucleotide sequence: TGTGCCAGCAGTAAGTCCGGGACAGGGCTAACAGATACGCAGTATTTT. Protein sequence: CASSKSGTGLTDTQYF.

In nucleotides, the CDR3 is TGTGCCAGCAGCTTAGGGGGACAGAACCATCAGCCCCAGCATTTT. Amino acids: CASSLGGQNHQPQHF. The rearrangement uses TRBV7-2 and TRBJ1-5, with TRBD1 identical over 7 bases. The CDR3 has 15 amino acids. CDR1 and CDR2 from the germline V gene are SGHTA and FQGNSA. J lost 5 bases, V lost 1 base, and 5 bases had no gene match. Looking up the rest from reference TRBV7-2 and TRBJ1-5 gives the full variable domain: GAGVSQSPSNKVTEKGKDVELRCDPISGHTALYWYRQSLGQGLEFLIYFQGNSAPDKSGLPSDRFSAERTGGSVSTLTIQRTQQEDSAVYLCASSLGGQNHQPQHFGDGTRLSIL.

This clonotype was found many times. This chain uses TRBV20-1 with TRBJ1-1; D is uncertain. Germline CDR1 DFQATT, CDR2 SNEGSKA (reference sequence). V gave up 6 bases and J gave up 2 bases, with 7 bases separating them. This CDR3 is 11 amino acids long. As DNA, the CDR3 is TGCAGTGCCGGTTCCAACACTGAAGCTTTCTTT. It encodes CSAGSNTEAFF.

This clonotype was picked up a small number of times. The genes are TRBV10-3 and TRBJ1-5; D not resolved. CDR1 and CDR2 (germline): ENHRY, SYGVKD. This CDR3 comprises 14 residues. V lost 2 bases, J lost 1 base, and 6 bases lay in between. The DNA for the CDR3 is TGTGCCATCAGTGAGCGCCAGAGCAATCAGCCCCAGCATTTT. Its translation is CAISERQSNQPQHF.

The V call is TRBV2, the J call TRBJ1-4; tentative D call: TRBD1 (6 bases). This CDR3 has 16 residues. V shed 3 bases and J shed 4 bases, with 15 bases lying between them. Germline loops: CDR1 SNHLY, CDR2 FYNNEI. The CDR3 region has the DNA TGTGCCAGCAGTGATCTACGGACAGACCTTAATGAAAAACTGTTTTTT. Translated, it gives CASSDLRTDLNEKLFF.

This clonotype was seen a few times. The chain employs TRBV28 and TRBJ1-1; no definite D call. The CDR3 sequence is 15 residues long. Germline V gives CDR1 MDHEN, CDR2 SYDVKM. V lost 8 bases and J lost 1, with 17 bases in between. The CDR3 spells CASRSAQLQNTEAFF. The CDR3, as DNA: TGTGCCAGCCGTTCGGCACAGCTCCAGAACACTGAAGCTTTCTTT.

This clonotype was seen a handful of times. This sequence joins TRBV2 and TRBJ1-4; D is undetermined. V lost 8 bases and J lost 7, with 17 bases in between. CDR3 length: 14 residues. Germline-derived CDR1 and CDR2 are SNHLY and FYNNEI. The CDR3 sequence is CASLKDEYGEKLFF. CDR3 nucleotide sequence: TGTGCCAGCCTAAAGGACGAATATGGTGAAAAACTGTTTTTT.

The chain uses TRBV7-8 and TRBJ2-5; no clear D. V lost 1 base and J lost 5, with 8 bases in between. Germline V lookup: CDR1 SGHVS, CDR2 FQNEAQ. This CDR3 is 13 amino acids long. The CDR3 protein is CASSLERLETQYF. The CDR3 nucleotides are TGTGCCAGCAGCTTAGAACGTCTGGAGACCCAGTACTTC. The entire variable domain, with the rest obtained from reference TRBV7-8 and TRBJ2-5, is as follows: GAGVSQSPRYKVAKRGQDVALRCDPISGHVSLFWYQQALGQGPEFLTYFQNEAQLDKSGLPSDRFFAERPEGSVSTLKIQRTQQEDSAVYLCASSLERLETQYFGPGTRLLVL.

The V gene is TRBV18, the J gene TRBJ2-1, with D possibly being TRBD2 (6 bases). V lost 2 bases and J lost 9, with 14 bases in between. CDR3 length equals 14 residues. Germline V lookup: CDR1 KGHSH, CDR2 LQKENI. CDR3 protein: CASSPGGMRGEQFF. CDR3 coding DNA: TGTGCCAGCTCACCAGGAGGGATGCGGGGTGAGCAGTTCTTC.

V is TRBV5-1 and J is TRBJ2-5; weak D call: TRBD1 (6 bases). Trimming left V 3 bases short and J 4 bases short, with 16 bases between. This CDR3 is 15 amino acids long. Germline CDR1 reads SGHRS; CDR2 reads YFSETQ. DNA for the CDR3: TGCGCCAGCAGCTATGGCCAGGGGAAAGGAGAGACCCAGTACTTC. Translating gives CASSYGQGKGETQYF.

V usage is TRBV12-3 or TRBV12-4 and J usage is TRBJ1-1; no definite D call. Trimming pared 6 bases from V and 4 bases from J, leaving 6 bases between. The CDR3 runs to 11 residues. The CDR3 region has the DNA TGTGCCAGCAGGGAAGGCACTGAAGCTTTCTTT. Translating gives CASREGTEAFF.

The table lists this clonotype with a few counts. V is TRBV5-1 and J is TRBJ2-3; 10 positions agree with TRBD2. The J segment lost 3 bases and the V segment lost 5 bases, leaving 3 bases of the junction unmatched. The CDR3 is 14 residues long. CDR1 SGHRS and CDR2 YFSETQ come from the germline V gene. The CDR3 region is CASRAGGLTDTQYF. The CDR3 nucleotides read TGCGCCAGCAGAGCGGGAGGGCTGACAGATACGCAGTATTTT. Looking up the rest from reference TRBV5-1 and TRBJ2-3 gives the full variable domain: KAGVTQTPRYLIKTRGQQVTLSCSPISGHRSVSWYQQTPGQGLQFLFEYFSETQRNKGNFPGRFSGRQFSNSRSEMNVSTLELGDSALYLCASRAGGLTDTQYFGPGTRLTVL.

This clonotype was detected only a few times. The V and J genes are TRBV15 and TRBJ2-5; maybe TRBD2 (5 bases). With 1 base removed from V and 4 bases from J, the gap between germline ends came to 13 bases. Germline V gives CDR1 LNHNV, CDR2 YYDKDF (reference sequence). This CDR3 has 15 residues. This chain's CDR3 is CATSRGAGYRETQYF. CDR3 sequence (DNA): TGTGCCACCAGCAGAGGGGCGGGTTACAGAGAGACCCAGTACTTC. The complete variable domain, with remaining parts taken from reference TRBV15 and TRBJ2-5, reads DAMVIQNPRYQVTQFGKPVTLSCSQTLNHNVMYWYQQKSSQAPKLLFHYYDKDFNNEADTPDNFQSRRPNTSFCFLDIRSPGLGDTAMYLCATSRGAGYRETQYFGPGTRLLVL.

The DNA for the CDR3 is TGTGCCAGCAGCTTTGAGGTCTTCACTGAAGCTTTCTTT. Translating it yields CASSFEVFTEAFF. The gene calls are TRBV11-2 and TRBJ1-1, with no clear D. The CDR3 has 13 amino acids. The ends were cut back, 3 bases at V and 4 bases at J, with 9 bases in the middle. The germline V gene has CDR1 SGHAT and CDR2 FQNNGV.

This rearrangement joins TRBV7-2 to TRBJ2-3, with a tentative D call TRBD2 (6 bases). The CDR3 sequence is 13 residues long. CDR1 and CDR2 (germline): SGHTA, FQGNSA. Trimming removed 5 bases at V and 9 bases at J, with 15 bases between. The CDR3 coding sequence is TGTGCCAGCAGCCAAACGGGGGAAGGGACGCAGTATTTT. It is translated as CASSQTGEGTQYF.